This is a list of T cell receptor beta chains from one sample in a study of long-term antiretroviral therapy in people with HIV. TCRdb's copy holds only in-frame clones and misses some; the assay was immunoSEQ multiplex PCR. This table holds around 26,000 clones, about 80% found once. The source material was unsorted PBMCs, sampled 1.1 years before starting antiretroviral therapy. The receptors derive from a woman younger than 45 with HIV. The CDR3 runs from the conserved cysteine through the conserved F or W. D genes are given only for firm matches. Expanded clones are given a class, and other clones once, few, many or no size at all.

abundance: .
j_gene: TRBJ2-3
v_gene: TRBV13
d_gene: .
CDR3nt: TGTGCCAGCAGCTTGGGTGGTAGGACAGATACGCAGTATTTT
CDR3aa: CASSLGGRTDTQYF

abundance: .
j_gene: TRBJ1-2
v_gene: TRBV11-1
d_gene: TRBD1
CDR3nt: TGTGCCAGCAGCCCCCAAACAGGGGACTATGGCTACACCTTC
CDR3aa: CASSPQTGDYGYTF

abundance: .
j_gene: TRBJ2-1
v_gene: TRBV2
d_gene: .
CDR3nt: TGTGCCAGCAGTGAAGGCGCAGGCTCGGAGCAGTTCTTC
CDR3aa: CASSEGAGSEQFF

abundance: .
j_gene: TRBJ2-2
v_gene: TRBV7-3
d_gene: TRBD1
CDR3nt: TGTGCCAGCAGCTCACGACAGGGAATCGCCGGGGAGCTGTTTTTT
CDR3aa: CASSSRQGIAGELFF

abundance: .
j_gene: TRBJ1-3
v_gene: TRBV4-1
d_gene: TRBD1
CDR3nt: TGCGCCAGCAGCCAAGGCCCCTTTAGGGGGCTGGGAAACACCATATATTTT
CDR3aa: CASSQGPFRGLGNTIYF

abundance: .
j_gene: TRBJ2-1
v_gene: TRBV7-2
d_gene: TRBD2
CDR3nt: TGTGCCAGCAGCTTGACCCCGGGACTAGCCAATGAGCAGTTCTTC
CDR3aa: CASSLTPGLANEQFF

abundance: .
j_gene: TRBJ2-3
v_gene: TRBV6-1
d_gene: .
CDR3nt: TGTGCCAGCAGTGAAGCTGCTCTAGTGCCCCCTAATACGCAGTATTTT
CDR3aa: CASSEAALVPPNTQYF

abundance: .
j_gene: TRBJ2-7
v_gene: TRBV28
d_gene: .
CDR3nt: TGTGCCAGCAGTGGTTCAGACAGGACCTACGAGCAGTACTTC
CDR3aa: CASSGSDRTYEQYF

abundance: .
j_gene: TRBJ2-1
v_gene: TRBV4-1
d_gene: .
CDR3nt: TGCGCCAGCAGCCAAACGGGAGTTTACAATGAGCAGTTCTTC
CDR3aa: CASSQTGVYNEQFF

abundance: .
j_gene: TRBJ1-2
v_gene: TRBV19
d_gene: .
CDR3nt: TGTGCCAGTAGTATAGATGGGACCACCTATGGCTACACCTTC
CDR3aa: CASSIDGTTYGYTF

abundance: .
j_gene: TRBJ2-2
v_gene: TRBV25-1
d_gene: .
CDR3nt: TGTGCCAGCACGGGATCTCTCACCGGGGAGCTGTTTTTT
CDR3aa: CASTGSLTGELFF

abundance: .
j_gene: TRBJ2-2
v_gene: TRBV6-1
d_gene: .
CDR3nt: TGTGCCAGCAGTGAAGGGGGGCAGGGGTCCGGGGAGCTGTTTTTT
CDR3aa: CASSEGGQGSGELFF

abundance: few
j_gene: TRBJ1-2
v_gene: TRBV7-2
d_gene: TRBD1
CDR3nt: TGTGCCAGCAGCTTAGGACAGGGGAACTATGGCTACACCTTC
CDR3aa: CASSLGQGNYGYTF

abundance: .
j_gene: TRBJ1-2
v_gene: TRBV19
d_gene: .
CDR3nt: TGTGCCAGTAGTATCCAATACCGGGACGTATATGGCTACACCTTC
CDR3aa: CASSIQYRDVYGYTF

abundance: .
j_gene: TRBJ1-2
v_gene: TRBV11-1
d_gene: .
CDR3nt: TGTGCCAGCAGCTTAGCAGGGGCCCCTGGCTACACCTTC
CDR3aa: CASSLAGAPGYTF

abundance: .
j_gene: TRBJ1-2
v_gene: TRBV18
d_gene: .
CDR3nt: TGTGCCAGCTCAGAAAACAGGGACACTGTCTATGGCTACACCTTC
CDR3aa: CASSENRDTVYGYTF

abundance: .
j_gene: TRBJ2-2
v_gene: TRBV10-1
d_gene: .
CDR3nt: TGCGCCAGCAGGGAGGGGAACACCGGGGAGCTGTTTTTT
CDR3aa: CASREGNTGELFF

abundance: .
j_gene: TRBJ2-7
v_gene: TRBV20-1
d_gene: .
CDR3nt: TGCAGTGGGACGGTCGAGAACGAGCAGTACTTC
CDR3aa: CSGTVENEQYF

abundance: .
j_gene: TRBJ1-1
v_gene: TRBV19
d_gene: TRBD1
CDR3nt: TGTGCCAGTAGTTCTACGGGACAGGGATTTCGCACTGAAGCTTTCTTT
CDR3aa: CASSSTGQGFRTEAFF

abundance: .
j_gene: TRBJ1-6
v_gene: TRBV6-1
d_gene: .
CDR3nt: TGTGCCAGCAGTGAAATAGGGCTGAATTCACCCCTCCACTTT
CDR3aa: CASSEIGLNSPLHF

abundance: .
j_gene: TRBJ2-3
v_gene: TRBV9
d_gene: TRBD2
CDR3nt: TGTGCCAGCAGCGTAGTAGCGGGGAGCACAGATACGCAGTATTTT
CDR3aa: CASSVVAGSTDTQYF

abundance: .
j_gene: TRBJ1-4
v_gene: TRBV7-9
d_gene: .
CDR3nt: TGTGCCAGCAGCTCTCAAGAGGGCATCAATGAAAAACTGTTTTTT
CDR3aa: CASSSQEGINEKLFF

abundance: .
j_gene: TRBJ1-1
v_gene: TRBV5-1
d_gene: .
CDR3nt: TGCGCCAGCAGCTTGGACTCTGGTACTGAAGCTTTCTTT
CDR3aa: CASSLDSGTEAFF

abundance: once
j_gene: TRBJ1-1
v_gene: TRBV5-6
d_gene: .
CDR3nt: TGTGCCAGCAGCGATGGGACGGAGGGTGAAGCTTTCTTT
CDR3aa: CASSDGTEGEAFF

abundance: .
j_gene: TRBJ1-1
v_gene: TRBV18
d_gene: .
CDR3nt: TGTGCCAGCTCACATTATCAGGGTACCACTGAAGCTTTCTTT
CDR3aa: CASSHYQGTTEAFF

abundance: .
j_gene: TRBJ2-2
v_gene: TRBV9
d_gene: TRBD2
CDR3nt: TGTGCCAGCAGCGTAGTGGACGGCGGGGGGGACACCGGGGAGCTGTTTTTT
CDR3aa: CASSVVDGGGDTGELFF

abundance: .
j_gene: TRBJ1-2
v_gene: TRBV2
d_gene: TRBD1
CDR3nt: TGTGCCAGCAGCCAAGACAGGGGGCAGATCTATGGCTACACCTTC
CDR3aa: CASSQDRGQIYGYTF

abundance: .
j_gene: TRBJ1-3
v_gene: TRBV11-2
d_gene: .
CDR3nt: TGTGCCAGCAGCTTAGGACCGGTGGACTCTGGAAACACCATATATTTT
CDR3aa: CASSLGPVDSGNTIYF

abundance: .
j_gene: TRBJ1-5
v_gene: TRBV19
d_gene: .
CDR3nt: TGTGCCACCGCTCAGGGGAAAGGTCTCTCTACATACAATCAGCCCCAGCATTTT
CDR3aa: CATAQGKGLSTYNQPQHF

abundance: .
j_gene: TRBJ2-3
v_gene: TRBV7-2
d_gene: TRBD1
CDR3nt: TGTGCCAGCAAGCAGGGGGTAGCTAGCACAGATACGCAGTATTTT
CDR3aa: CASKQGVASTDTQYF

abundance: .
j_gene: TRBJ2-7
v_gene: TRBV6-5
d_gene: .
CDR3nt: TGTGCCAGCTCTTGGGCCTTGAGCTCCTACGAGCAGTACTTC
CDR3aa: CASSWALSSYEQYF

abundance: .
j_gene: TRBJ2-1
v_gene: TRBV29-1
d_gene: .
CDR3nt: TGCAGCGTTGAAGGAGGGGGGACCAGCTCCTACAATGAGCAGTTCTTC
CDR3aa: CSVEGGGTSSYNEQFF

abundance: few
j_gene: TRBJ1-2
v_gene: TRBV2
d_gene: .
CDR3nt: TGTGCCAGCAGTGAAGGGAGGGCAGCTACTAACTATGGCTACACCTTC
CDR3aa: CASSEGRAATNYGYTF

abundance: .
j_gene: TRBJ2-2
v_gene: TRBV15
d_gene: .
CDR3nt: TGTGCCACCAGCAGAGGGGGGACGGCGAACACCGGGGAGCTGTTTTTT
CDR3aa: CATSRGGTANTGELFF

abundance: .
j_gene: TRBJ2-1
v_gene: TRBV7-8
d_gene: TRBD2
CDR3nt: TGTGCCAGCAATACCCTAGCGGGGACCGACTACAATGAGCAGTTCTTC
CDR3aa: CASNTLAGTDYNEQFF

abundance: .
j_gene: TRBJ2-5
v_gene: TRBV5-1
d_gene: .
CDR3nt: TGCGCCAGCAGCTTGTATTCGGTCCAGGAGACCCAGTACTTC
CDR3aa: CASSLYSVQETQYF

abundance: .
j_gene: TRBJ1-6
v_gene: TRBV25-1
d_gene: .
CDR3nt: TGTGCCAGCAGCCACGGGCTAGCTTATAATTCACCCCTCCACTTT
CDR3aa: CASSHGLAYNSPLHF

abundance: .
j_gene: TRBJ1-1
v_gene: TRBV28
d_gene: .
CDR3nt: TGTGCCAGCATACGGAACACTGAAGCTTTCTTT
CDR3aa: CASIRNTEAFF

abundance: few
j_gene: TRBJ1-1
v_gene: TRBV4-2
d_gene: .
CDR3nt: TGTGCCAGCAGCCTCGGCGGGAACACTGAAGCTTTCTTT
CDR3aa: CASSLGGNTEAFF

abundance: .
j_gene: TRBJ2-1
v_gene: TRBV9
d_gene: .
CDR3nt: TGTGCCAGCAGCACCAATCGGGACCCAAGAAACCAGGCCTACAATGAGCAGTTCTTC
CDR3aa: CASSTNRDPRNQAYNEQFF

abundance: .
j_gene: TRBJ2-2
v_gene: TRBV29-1
d_gene: .
CDR3nt: TGCAGCGTTCTGAGGTCCGGGGAGCTGTTTTTT
CDR3aa: CSVLRSGELFF

abundance: once
j_gene: TRBJ2-4
v_gene: TRBV10-2
d_gene: .
CDR3nt: TGCGCCAGCAGTGAAAAGGTCAGGGTCCGGCCTCGGCCCAAAAACATTCAGTACTTC
CDR3aa: CASSEKVRVRPRPKNIQYF

abundance: .
j_gene: TRBJ1-5
v_gene: TRBV4-1
d_gene: TRBD1
CDR3nt: TGCGCCAGCAGCCCCCAACAGGGGGCTGTGGAAGGCAATCAGCCCCAGCATTTT
CDR3aa: CASSPQQGAVEGNQPQHF

abundance: .
j_gene: TRBJ1-2
v_gene: TRBV5-1
d_gene: TRBD1
CDR3nt: TGCGCCAGCAGCACCGGGACAGGGGGGAACTATGGCTACACCTTC
CDR3aa: CASSTGTGGNYGYTF

abundance: .
j_gene: TRBJ2-6
v_gene: TRBV11-2
d_gene: TRBD1
CDR3nt: TGTGCCAGCAGTTATAACCCGGGACAGGGGGCATCTGGGGCCAACGTCCTGACTTTC
CDR3aa: CASSYNPGQGASGANVLTF

abundance: .
j_gene: TRBJ1-2
v_gene: TRBV19
d_gene: .
CDR3nt: TGTGCCAGTAGTCCGGACAGCTATGGCTACACCTTC
CDR3aa: CASSPDSYGYTF

abundance: .
j_gene: TRBJ1-2
v_gene: TRBV29-1
d_gene: .
CDR3nt: TGCAGCGTTGCCCAAACAGGGAGCTATGGCTACACCTTC
CDR3aa: CSVAQTGSYGYTF

abundance: .
j_gene: TRBJ1-2
v_gene: TRBV19
d_gene: .
CDR3nt: TGTGCCAGTAGTATAGCGACTCTAGGGGCCTATGGCTACACCTTC
CDR3aa: CASSIATLGAYGYTF

abundance: .
j_gene: TRBJ2-7
v_gene: TRBV6-5
d_gene: TRBD2
CDR3nt: TGTGCCAGCAGTTCGCAGACTAGCGGGGGGAGGTACGAGCAGTACTTC
CDR3aa: CASSSQTSGGRYEQYF

abundance: .
j_gene: TRBJ2-3
v_gene: TRBV5-1
d_gene: TRBD2
CDR3nt: TGCGCCAGCAGCTTGGCCAGGGGTAGCGGGGCTCAACGGGGCACAGATACGCAGTATTTT
CDR3aa: CASSLARGSGAQRGTDTQYF

abundance: once
j_gene: TRBJ2-5
v_gene: TRBV9
d_gene: TRBD2
CDR3nt: TGTGCCAGCAGCCCATTTGCGGGGGGGCGAGAGACCCAGTACTTC
CDR3aa: CASSPFAGGRETQYF

abundance: .
j_gene: TRBJ2-5
v_gene: TRBV5-6
d_gene: .
CDR3nt: TGTGCCAGCAGCTTGACAAACGAAGAGACCCAGTACTTC
CDR3aa: CASSLTNEETQYF

abundance: few
j_gene: TRBJ2-2
v_gene: TRBV7-3
d_gene: .
CDR3nt: TGTGCCAGCAGTCCCTGGCAGAGTGGGACCGGGGAGCTGTTTTTT
CDR3aa: CASSPWQSGTGELFF

abundance: once
j_gene: TRBJ2-1
v_gene: TRBV10-3
d_gene: TRBD2
CDR3nt: TGTGCCATCAGTGAGAGACTAGCGGGGGCCGCGAATGAGCAGTTCTTC
CDR3aa: CAISERLAGAANEQFF

abundance: .
j_gene: TRBJ2-5
v_gene: TRBV5-1
d_gene: TRBD2
CDR3nt: TGCGCCAGCAGCCAGGGACTAGCGGGGGAAAAAGAGACCCAGTACTTC
CDR3aa: CASSQGLAGEKETQYF

abundance: .
j_gene: TRBJ1-1
v_gene: TRBV5-1
d_gene: TRBD1
CDR3nt: TGCGCCAGCAGACCCCTCACAGGGGGGAACACTGAAGCTTTCTTT
CDR3aa: CASRPLTGGNTEAFF

abundance: .
j_gene: TRBJ1-3
v_gene: TRBV19
d_gene: .
CDR3nt: TGTGCCAGTAGTAAGGCTGTCTCTGGAAACACCATATATTTT
CDR3aa: CASSKAVSGNTIYF

abundance: .
j_gene: TRBJ1-2
v_gene: TRBV7-2
d_gene: .
CDR3nt: TGTGCCAGCAGCTTACCAGGGCCCTATGGCTACACCTTC
CDR3aa: CASSLPGPYGYTF

abundance: .
j_gene: TRBJ1-1
v_gene: TRBV6-1
d_gene: TRBD1
CDR3nt: TGTGCCAGCAGTGGACAGGGGATCACTGAAGCTTTCTTT
CDR3aa: CASSGQGITEAFF